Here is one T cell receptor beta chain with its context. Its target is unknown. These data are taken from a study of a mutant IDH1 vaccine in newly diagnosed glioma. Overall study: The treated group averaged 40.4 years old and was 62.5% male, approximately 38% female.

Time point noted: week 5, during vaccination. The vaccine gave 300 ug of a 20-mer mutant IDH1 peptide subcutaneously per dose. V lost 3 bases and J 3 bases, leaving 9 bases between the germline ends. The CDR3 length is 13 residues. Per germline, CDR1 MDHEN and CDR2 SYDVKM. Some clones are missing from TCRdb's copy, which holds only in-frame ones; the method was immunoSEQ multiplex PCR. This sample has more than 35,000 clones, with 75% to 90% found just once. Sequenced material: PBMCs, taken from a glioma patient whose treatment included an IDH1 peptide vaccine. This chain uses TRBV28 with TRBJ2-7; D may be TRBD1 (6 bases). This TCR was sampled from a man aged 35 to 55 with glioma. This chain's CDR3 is CASSFVTGYEQYF. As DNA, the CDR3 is TGTGCCAGCAGTTTCGTGACAGGCTACGAGCAGTACTTC.